Reported below is one T cell receptor beta chain. As handled by the study authors: From reference gene primer amplification, estimates of nucleated cell counts were derived. Generated by immunoSEQ multiplex PCR, the TCRdb table keeps only in-frame clones and is missing some. V, J and clone size are taken as reported in that table, and D and trimming were inferred from the DNA itself. There are approximately 140,000 clones in the sample; around 86% occur only once, and 1.6% lies in the top ten. This CDR3 region has 14 residues. V lost 0 bases to trimming and J lost 4 bases, with 11 bases between them. Germline V gene data show CDR1 as SGDLS and CDR2 as YYNGEE. The sample is drawn from a study of blood T cell repertoires in COVID-19. Study-level background: Researchers got acute and convalescent COVID-19 samples from the United States, Italy and Spain. The cDNA or gDNA used as material had been derived from T cells, B-cell-depleted T cells, or PBMCs.

The clonotype was recovered from a human donor in a cohort sampled during active COVID-19. Sequenced input: peripheral blood. The chain has TRBV9 and TRBJ2-7; possibly TRBD1 for D (5 bases). CDR3: CASSVERTPYEQYF. Here the CDR3 DNA reads TGTGCCAGCAGCGTAGAAAGGACACCTTACGAGCAGTACTTC.